The 29 T cell receptor beta chains below were found in one sample sequenced in a study of molecular identifiers for immune sequencing clone quantification. MiXCR, applied by TCRdb to the PCR reads, yields one record per CDR3 protein. The data contain roughly 320,000 distinct CDR3 sequences, roughly 23% of them singletons. Sample: naive CD8+ T cells from blood, with Jurkat cell RNA spiked in. Subset of the sample: FACS-sorted CD8+CD4-CCR7+CD45RA+ naive T cells. The receptors were sampled from a human donor in good health. Some libraries in this study had Jurkat cell RNA spiked in.

With regard to this clonotype: This may come from a read error, since a much larger clone is one base off. This rearrangement joins TRBV6-5 to TRBJ2-3; D possibly matches TRBD1 or TRBD2 (5 bases each). V was cut by 11 bases and J by 2 bases, with 23 bases left in between. Germline V lookup: CDR1 MNHEY, CDR2 SVGAGI. This CDR3 has 16 amino acids. The CDR3 DNA follows: TGTGCCCGCAACTCCGGAGGACACCTCTCCACAGATACGCAGTATTTT. It translates to CARNSGGHLSTDTQYF.

This clonotype was counted a few times. This sequence joins TRBV4-2 and TRBJ2-7, with 9 bases identical to TRBD1. J was trimmed by 0 bases and V by 3 bases; bases with no gene match: 3. The CDR3 extends over 15 amino acids. Germline V lookup: CDR1 LGHNA, CDR2 YNFKEQ. The DNA for the CDR3 is TGTGCCAGCAGCCAGGGACAGGGTGGCTCCTACGAGCAGTACTTC. Translating it yields CASSQGQGGSYEQYF.

The chain has TRBV7-2 and TRBJ1-1, with D unclear. This CDR3 has 13 residues. Germline loops: CDR1 SGHTA, CDR2 FQGNSA. The V and J ends lost 1 base and 6 bases respectively, with 9 bases between them. The CDR3, as DNA: TGTGCCAGCAGCTTAGTTGCTGGCCCTGAAGCTTTCTTT. Protein sequence: CASSLVAGPEAFF.

This clonotype occurred many times. The rearrangement uses TRBV27 and TRBJ2-7; D uncertain. Trimming removed 2 bases at V and 2 bases at J, with 10 bases between. In germline, CDR1 is MNHEY, CDR2 SMNVEV (reference sequence). The CDR3 spans 14 residues. CDR3 sequence: CASSLLQGPYEQYF. CDR3 nucleotides: TGTGCCAGCAGTTTACTTCAAGGCCCCTACGAGCAGTACTTC.

As concerns this clonotype: Since a much larger clone is just one base distant, this may be a read error. V is TRBV5-6 and J is TRBJ1-1; unclear D gene. Germline loops: CDR1 SGHDT, CDR2 YYEEEE. The CDR3 spans 14 residues. The CDR3 DNA follows: TGTGCCAGCAGCTTGATCCTGTTGAACACTAAAGCTTTCTTT. It translates to CASSLILLNTKAFF.

Concerning this clonotype: Germline is not matched at one junction end, which may reflect a read error. The chain links TRBV5-4 to TRBJ2-7; D might be TRBD2 (5 bases). Germline V CDR1 and CDR2: SGHNT, YYREEE (reference sequence). The CDR3 length is 13 residues. The CDR3: CASGFVGAYEQYF. DNA of the CDR3: TGTGCCAGCGGCTTCGTCGGGGCCTACGAGCAGTACTTC. Together with reference TRBV5-4 and TRBJ2-7, the CDR3 gives the full variable domain: ETGVTQSPTHLIKTRGQQVTLRCSSQSGHNTVSWYQQALGQGPQFIFQYYREEENGRGNFPPRFSGLQFPNYSSELNVNALELDDSALYLCASGFVGAYEQYFGPGTRLTVT.

The rearrangement joins TRBV5-5 to TRBJ2-3, with a possible D match to TRBD2 (5 bases). The CDR3 sequence is 14 residues long. Germline assignment: CDR1 SGHKS and CDR2 YYEKEE (reference sequence). The ends were cut back, 0 bases at V and 3 bases at J, with 8 bases in the middle. The CDR3 is CASSLAEGTDTQYF. For the CDR3, the DNA is TGTGCCAGCAGCTTGGCAGAGGGAACAGATACGCAGTATTTT.

This chain uses TRBV7-6 with TRBJ2-5, with TRBD2 matching 7 bases. The CDR3 runs to 17 residues. The V gene's germline CDR1 is SGHVS and CDR2 FNYEAQ. With V trimmed by 1 base and J by 0 bases, 8 bases remained unmatched. This CDR3 is CASSLVRAGYYQETQYF. In nucleotides, the CDR3 is TGTGCCAGCAGCTTAGTGAGAGCGGGGTACTACCAAGAGACCCAGTACTTC.

The genes are TRBV25-1 and TRBJ1-5; D ambiguous. Per germline, CDR1 MGHDK and CDR2 SYGVNS. This CDR3 is built from 13 residues. The V end lost 3 bases, the J end lost 1 base, and 4 bases lay between the germline ends. CDR3 bases: TGTGCCAGCAGTGATTGGAGCAATCAGCCCCAGCATTTT. This gives the protein CASSDWSNQPQHF.

V usage is TRBV5-4 and J usage is TRBJ1-5; no reliable D call. From germline, CDR1 is SGHNT and CDR2 YYREEE (reference sequence). The length of the CDR3 is 16 residues. V was trimmed by 0 bases and J by 4 bases, leaving 14 bases between them. CDR3 sequence (DNA): TGTGCCAGCAGCTTGGGCCCGGCGAGAGGGAATCAGCCCCAGCATTTT. Its translation: CASSLGPARGNQPQHF.

Of note for this clonotype: A single base separates this from a much larger clone, so it may be a read error. CDR3 sequence: CASMIWQWAGDTQYF. The DNA for the CDR3 is TGTGCCAGCATGATCTGGCAGTGGGCAGGGGATACGCAGTATTTT. V and J are TRBV5-6 and TRBJ2-3, with D possibly being TRBD1 (5 bases). CDR1 is SGHDT and CDR2 is YYEEEE in the germline V gene. V lost 6 bases and J lost 6, with 20 bases in between. The CDR3 covers 15 residues.

Of note for this clonotype: A much larger clone is a single base away; this may be a read error. The chain links TRBV12-5 to TRBJ2-4; TRBD2 aligns across 7 bases. The CDR3 is 16 residues long. CDR1 and CDR2 from the germline V gene are LGHNT and FRNRAP. The CDR3 nucleotides read TGTGCTAGTGGACCCCAAGGACGGGGGGTCAAAAACATTCATTACTTC. Its protein is CASGPQGRGVKNIHYF.

About this clonotype itself: This may be a read error: a much more frequent sequence differs by one nucleotide. The CDR3 DNA sequence: TGCAGCGTTGAGGGGGTCCAGGGTCCAACTAATGAAAAACTGTTTTTT. Translation: CSVEGVQGPTNEKLFF. The V and J genes are TRBV29-1 and TRBJ1-4, with D possibly matching TRBD1 (5 bases). Germline assignment: CDR1 SQVTM and CDR2 ANQGSEA. The CDR3 loop spans 16 amino acids. The germline V and J ends were trimmed by 3 bases and 0 bases, with 14 bases remaining between them.

CDR3 in amino acids: CASSVHREEGRGQPQHF. The CDR3 DNA reads as TGTGCCAGCAGTGTCCACAGGGAAGAGGGACGAGGACAGCCCCAGCATTTT. The V and J genes are TRBV6-9 and TRBJ1-5; D perhaps matches TRBD1 (6 bases). The germline V gene encodes CDR1 MNHGY and CDR2 SVAAGI. Trimming took 5 bases from V and 7 from J, leaving 24 bases between them. This CDR3 comprises 17 residues.

Written as DNA, the CDR3 is TGCGCCAGCAGCATCCGACAGGGGGCTGGGACTGAAGCTTTCTTT. This codes for CASSIRQGAGTEAFF. This sequence joins TRBV5-1 and TRBJ1-1; 10 bases match TRBD1. V shed 4 bases and J 5 bases; nucleotides not matched to a gene: 8. This CDR3 spans 15 amino acids. The germline V gene encodes CDR1 SGHRS and CDR2 YFSETQ.

The table lists this clonotype with many counts. This sequence joins TRBV6-1 and TRBJ1-5; D unclear. This CDR3 contains 15 residues. Germline V CDR1 and CDR2: MNHNS, SASEGT. Trimming removed 4 bases from V and 0 bases from J, with 10 bases in between. The CDR3 bases are TGTGCCAGCAGTGTACGTGAGAATAGCAATCAGCCCCAGCATTTT. It codes for CASSVRENSNQPQHF.

This clonotype was observed a handful of times. V and J are TRBV30 and TRBJ1-1; no firm D call. The CDR3 spans 13 residues. Germline loops: CDR1 GTSNPN, CDR2 SVGIG (reference sequence). V lost 0 bases, J lost 4 bases, and 9 bases lay in between. CDR3 in DNA: TGTGCCTGGAGTGTCGGCGGGTTCACTGAAGCTTTCTTT. This sequence encodes CAWSVGGFTEAFF.

This clonotype was seen a handful of times. The rearrangement joins TRBV14 to TRBJ2-3; D remains ambiguous. Germline CDR1 is SGHDN and CDR2 is FVKESK. The CDR3 runs to 16 residues. Trimming left V 0 bases short and J 4 bases short, with 14 bases between. DNA of the CDR3: TGTGCCAGCAGCCAAGATTACCCGACCCGAGCAGATACGCAGTATTTT. It translates to CASSQDYPTRADTQYF. Supplemented by reference TRBV14 and TRBJ2-3, the full variable domain reads EAGVTQFPSHSVIEKGQTVTLRCDPISGHDNLYWYRRVMGKEIKFLLHFVKESKQDESGMPNNRFLAERTGGTYSTLKVQPAELEDSGVYFCASSQDYPTRADTQYFGPGTRLTVL.

In its sample, this clonotype was seen many times. The chain combines TRBV4-3 with TRBJ2-7, with a tentative D call TRBD1 (6 bases). This CDR3 has 16 residues. Germline CDR1 reads LGHNA; CDR2 reads YSLEER. Trimming took off 0 bases at V and 3 bases at J, with 15 bases between the two ends. The CDR3: CASSQETTGPDYEQYF. CDR3 DNA: TGCGCCAGCAGCCAAGAGACGACAGGACCAGACTACGAGCAGTACTTC.

The chain joins TRBV3-1 to TRBJ1-1; D gene ambiguous. The length of the CDR3 is 15 residues. Trimming removed 3 bases from V and 3 bases from J, with 14 bases in between. CDR1 is LGHDT and CDR2 is YNNKEL in the germline V gene (reference sequence). The CDR3: CASSHFSGEYTEAFF. The CDR3 bases are TGTGCCAGCAGCCACTTTTCTGGGGAGTACACTGAAGCTTTCTTT.

Concerning this clonotype itself: Sequence at one end of the junction differs from germline and may be a read error. The chain joins TRBV13 to TRBJ2-6; D tentatively reads TRBD1 or TRBD2 (5 bases each). The CDR3 extends over 15 amino acids. The germline gives CDR1 PRHDT, CDR2 FYEKMQ (reference sequence). The CDR3 here is CASSFPVRGVNVLTF. CDR3 DNA: TGTGCCAGCAGCTTCCCTGTAAGAGGGGTCAACGTCCTGACTTTC. Variable domain in full (rest from reference TRBV13 and TRBJ2-6): AAGVIQSPRHLIKEKRETATLKCYPIPRHDTVYWYQQGPGQDPQFLISFYEKMQSDKGSIPDRFSAQQFSDYHSELNMSSLELGDSALYFCASSFPVRGVNVLTFGAGSRLTVL.

Many counts were recorded for this clonotype. This chain joins TRBV21-1 and TRBJ2-1; TRBD1, the D gene given by the table, was not confirmed from the DNA. TRBV21-1 is described as a pseudogene. This CDR3 spans 15 amino acids. The CDR3 protein is CASSDRPKAYNEQFF. The CDR3 region has the DNA TGTGCCAGCAGCGACAGACCCAAAGCCTACAATGAGCAGTTCTTC.

The V gene is TRBV4-2, the J gene TRBJ2-7; TRBD2 aligns across 10 bases. The last part of the DNA fits TRBJ2-1 better; the J call may be wrong. There are 16 residues in the CDR3. CDR1 is LGHNA and CDR2 is YNFKEQ in the germline V gene. The CDR3 sequence: CASSPPGTSVSYEQFF. The CDR3 nucleotides are TGTGCCAGCAGCCCCCCCGGGACTAGCGTTTCCTACGAGCAGTTCTTC.

This clonotype was recorded only once. V is TRBV20-1 and J is TRBJ2-3, with 9 bases identical to TRBD1. The germline CDR1 and CDR2 sequences are DFQATT and SNEGSKA (reference sequence). Trimming removed 6 bases from V and 4 bases from J; junction bases left unmatched: 11. The CDR3 is made up of 15 amino acids. The CDR3 loop is CSARNTGGVPDTQYF. CDR3 nucleotide sequence: TGCAGTGCCAGAAACACAGGGGGCGTGCCAGATACGCAGTATTTT.

Turning to this clonotype: Germline and junction disagree at one end, which may indicate a read error. The CDR3 loop reads CASGFNRQAQETQYF. CDR3 sequence (DNA): TGTGCCAGCGGCTTCAACCGACAGGCACAAGAGACCCAGTACTTC. The chain couples TRBV13 to TRBJ2-5, with a tentative D call TRBD1 (6 bases). Germline CDR1 PRHDT, CDR2 FYEKMQ (reference sequence). The CDR3 runs to 15 residues.

This clonotype was observed at least ten times. The rearrangement uses TRBV7-6 and TRBJ1-1; maybe TRBD1 (6 bases). The germline gives CDR1 SGHVS, CDR2 FNYEAQ. This CDR3 contains 13 residues. V lost 0 bases and J lost 11, with 13 bases in between. CDR3 amino acids: CASSLAAGARAFF. CDR3 coding DNA: TGTGCCAGCAGCTTAGCGGCAGGGGCTCGGGCTTTCTTT.

This chain joins TRBV11-2 and TRBJ2-3, with no clear D. This CDR3 has 14 residues. Germline assignment: CDR1 SGHAT and CDR2 FQNNGV. Trimming removed 3 bases at V and 2 bases at J, with 9 bases between. The CDR3 DNA follows: TGTGCCAGCAGCTTGACAACTTTCACAGATACGCAGTATTTT. As protein: CASSLTTFTDTQYF.

Of note for this clonotype: Sequence at one end of the junction differs from germline and may be a read error. The chain recombines TRBV7-2 with TRBJ1-5; unclear D gene. CDR1 and CDR2 from the germline V gene are SGHTA and FQGNSA. There are 16 residues in the CDR3. The CDR3 bases are TGTGCCAGCCGCTTAGCGCGAGGGCCCCCCTATCAGCCCCAGCATTTT. It codes for CASRLARGPPYQPQHF.

The chain employs TRBV7-9 and TRBJ2-5; 11 bases line up with TRBD2. Germline V gene sequence: CDR1 SEHNR, CDR2 FQNEAQ (reference sequence). CDR3 size: 16 residues. V was clipped by 4 bases and J by 2 bases; unmatched bases: 6. The CDR3 is CASSSQGLADQETQYF. The CDR3, as DNA: TGTGCCAGCAGCTCCCAGGGACTAGCGGATCAAGAGACCCAGTACTTC.